This TCR beta chain was sequenced for a study of blood T cell repertoires in COVID-19. Overall study: Sites across the United States, Italy and Spain contributed samples from acute and convalescent COVID-19.

In Seattle, patients joined the study during active infection and were tracked longitudinally. This CDR3 has 16 residues. V shed 2 bases and J shed 1 base, with 13 bases lying between them. In germline, CDR1 is SEHNR, CDR2 FQNEAQ (reference sequence). Per the original data handling: Estimates of nucleated cell counts were drawn from the amplification of reference gene primers. The repertoire was sequenced with immunoSEQ multiplex PCR; TCRdb's copy has only in-frame clones and lacks some. V and J calls and clone size come straight from that table; D and trimming were deduced from the DNA. The sample has about 200,000 clones; about 88% are singletons.

The chain combines TRBV7-9 with TRBJ2-3; no clear D gene. The receptor was derived from a woman in her fifties or sixties with COVID-19, enrolled during active disease. Sequenced sample: peripheral blood. CDR3 bases: TGTGCCAGCAGCTTAAGCGAGAAAGTGGGCACAGATACGCAGTATTTT. Protein sequence: CASSLSEKVGTDTQYF. The full variable domain, with the rest looked up from reference TRBV7-9 and TRBJ2-3, is DTGVSQNPRHKITKRGQNVTFRCDPISEHNRLYWYRQTLGQGPEFLTYFQNEAQLEKSRLLSDRFSAERPKGSFSTLEIQRTEQGDSAMYLCASSLSEKVGTDTQYFGPGTRLTVL.